The 20 T cell receptor beta chains in this list originate from one sample, sequenced in a study of T cell clones after liver transplantation. Repertoires were generated with immunoSEQ multiplex PCR, while TCRdb's copy carries only in-frame clones and drops some. Altogether 68,000 or so clones are present, about 92% being singletons, with the ten largest covering roughly 0.98%. The input for sequencing was CD4+ T cells from blood, taken less than 27 months after liver transplant. These receptor sequences come from a human patient who received a liver transplant. Certain T cells may be donor cells from the graft.

The genes are TRBV18 and TRBJ1-2; a weak D match, TRBD1 (5 bases). The V gene lost 4 bases and the J gene lost 9 bases, with 15 bases spanning the gap. CDR1 is KGHSH, CDR2 LQKENI, per germline. The CDR3 covers 13 residues. The CDR3 DNA reads as TGTGCCAGCTCACGGGACCGGAATGGGCGCTACACCTTC. It translates to CASSRDRNGRYTF.

In DNA, the CDR3 is TGCGCCAGCAGAGTCAGGGACGGCTACAATGAGCAGTTCTTC. This sequence encodes CASRVRDGYNEQFF. This sequence joins TRBV5-1 and TRBJ2-1; either TRBD1 or TRBD2 may supply D (5 bases each). There are 14 residues in the CDR3. V gave up 5 bases and J gave up 3 bases, with 12 bases separating them. The germline V gene encodes CDR1 SGHRS and CDR2 YFSETQ.

This chain links TRBV6-1 with TRBJ2-3, with a weak D call TRBD1 (6 bases). The germline CDR1 and CDR2 sequences are MNHNS and SASEGT. CDR3 size: 14 residues. V was clipped by 6 bases and J by 5 bases, with 15 bases between them. The CDR3 DNA follows: TGTGCCAGCAGACGACAGGTACTATTAGATACGCAGTATTTT. Translated: CASRRQVLLDTQYF.

The chain uses TRBV4-2 and TRBJ1-2; maybe TRBD1 (6 bases). The CDR3 runs 15 residues. Trimming removed 2 bases at V and 1 base at J, with 11 bases between. Germline CDR1 reads LGHNA; CDR2 reads YNFKEQ. The CDR3 DNA sequence: TGTGCCAGCAGCCAAACGGACAGCAATAACTATGGCTACACCTTC. Residues: CASSQTDSNNYGYTF.

This clone was observed a few times. The chain employs TRBV6-1 and TRBJ1-5; weak D call: TRBD1 (5 bases). The germline CDR1 and CDR2 sequences are MNHNS and SASEGT. The CDR3 contains 15 residues. The V end lost 6 bases, the J end lost 2 bases, and 14 bases lay between the germline ends. This chain's CDR3 is CASSLLGGGNQPQHF. The CDR3 coding sequence is TGTGCCAGCAGCCTTCTGGGGGGAGGCAATCAGCCCCAGCATTTT.

V is TRBV13 and J is TRBJ2-7, with 7 nucleotides matching TRBD1. The CDR3 contains 15 residues. The V segment lost 5 bases and the J segment 4 bases; nucleotides outside the gene matches: 11. From germline, CDR1 is PRHDT and CDR2 FYEKMQ (reference sequence). The CDR3 region is CASSRRTGGSYEQYF. DNA of the CDR3: TGTGCCAGCAGCCGACGGACAGGTGGGAGTTACGAGCAGTACTTC.

The chain links TRBV2 to TRBJ2-5, with D possibly TRBD2 on 5 matching bases. CDR3 length equals 14 residues. The V end lost 6 bases, the J end lost 1 base, and 12 bases lay between the germline ends. The germline V gene encodes CDR1 SNHLY and CDR2 FYNNEI. Here the CDR3 DNA reads TGTGCCAGCAGGGTGCTAGCAATCCAAGAGACCCAGTACTTC. The encoded protein is CASRVLAIQETQYF.

V gene TRBV5-1 combines with J gene TRBJ2-1, with 9 bases matching TRBD2. With 2 bases clipped from V and 4 bases from J, the junction kept 4 bases outside the gene matches. The CDR3 extends over 15 amino acids. Germline V CDR1 and CDR2: SGHRS, YFSETQ. CDR3 loop: CASSLSLAGYNEQFF. The CDR3 DNA reads TGCGCCAGCAGCTTATCACTAGCGGGTTACAATGAGCAGTTCTTC.

The rearrangement joins TRBV5-6 to TRBJ1-1, with 9 bases that match TRBD1. Germline values: CDR1 SGHDT, CDR2 YYEEEE. This CDR3 is 15 amino acids long. V gave up 4 bases and J gave up 2 bases; unmatched junction bases: 6. The CDR3 DNA sequence: TGTGCCAGCAGCCCGGAGGACAGGGGAAACACTGAAGCTTTCTTT. Protein product: CASSPEDRGNTEAFF.

This chain joins TRBV7-3 and TRBJ2-3; D remains ambiguous. The CDR3 extends over 15 amino acids. Germline V gene lookup returns CDR1 SGHTA and CDR2 FQGTGA. Trimming shortened V by 5 bases and J by 0 bases, and 12 bases separated the two germline ends. This chain's CDR3 is CASSPSRSSTDTQYF. In DNA form, the CDR3 reads TGTGCCAGCAGCCCGTCCCGGAGTAGCACAGATACGCAGTATTTT.

V usage is TRBV7-9 and J usage is TRBJ2-1, with D perhaps TRBD2 (6 bases). The germline gives CDR1 SEHNR, CDR2 FQNEAQ (reference sequence). With 5 bases removed from V and 5 bases from J, the gap between germline ends came to 19 bases. The CDR3 length is 16 residues. Here the CDR3 reads CASSRDRRSGDNEQFF. The CDR3 DNA follows: TGTGCCAGCAGCCGGGACCGCAGGTCGGGGGACAATGAGCAGTTCTTC. Full variable domain (outside the CDR3, taken from reference TRBV7-9 and TRBJ2-1): DTGVSQNPRHKITKRGQNVTFRCDPISEHNRLYWYRQTLGQGPEFLTYFQNEAQLEKSRLLSDRFSAERPKGSFSTLEIQRTEQGDSAMYLCASSRDRRSGDNEQFFGPGTRLTVL.

This rearrangement joins TRBV7-3 to TRBJ2-2; D possibly corresponds to TRBD2 (5 bases). CDR1 SGHTA and CDR2 FQGTGA come from the germline V gene. V lost 1 base to trimming and J lost 4 bases, with 10 bases between them. The CDR3 is 15 residues long. In DNA, the CDR3 is TGTGCCAGCAGCTTAAGAGGCGGGTCCACCGGGGAGCTGTTTTTT. It encodes CASSLRGGSTGELFF.

This clone has a handful of counts. This chain links TRBV11-2 with TRBJ2-3; D call uncertain. CDR3 length: 16 residues. Germline CDR1 and CDR2: SGHAT and FQNNGV. Trimming left V 5 bases short and J 2 bases short, with 17 bases between. CDR3 sequence: CASSVAPADHTDTQYF. As DNA, the CDR3 is TGTGCCAGCAGCGTCGCTCCGGCCGATCACACAGATACGCAGTATTTT.

The J gene is TRBJ2-3, the V gene TRBV11-2, with D hard to call. The germline V gene has CDR1 SGHAT and CDR2 FQNNGV. The V and J ends lost 5 bases and 0 bases respectively, with 12 bases between them. CDR3 length equals 15 residues. CDR3 nucleotide sequence: TGTGCCAGCAGCCGGACCGTCGGTAGCACAGATACGCAGTATTTT. It encodes CASSRTVGSTDTQYF.

The CDR3 DNA reads as TGTGCCAGCAGTGAAGAGAGAGGGGCGGGCTACGAGCAGTACTTC. This gives the protein CASSEERGAGYEQYF. The V gene is TRBV6-1, the J gene TRBJ2-7, with D perhaps TRBD1 or TRBD2 (5 bases each). The ends were cut back, 1 base at V and 3 bases at J, with 13 bases in the middle. The CDR3 is 15 amino acids. CDR1 and CDR2 from the germline V gene are MNHNS and SASEGT.

This chain uses TRBV5-1 with TRBJ1-5; tentatively, D is TRBD1 (5 bases). Trimming removed 0 bases from V and 5 bases from J, with 9 bases in between. CDR3 length: 14 residues. Germline V CDR1 and CDR2: SGHRS, YFSETQ. CDR3 residues: CASSLDGTDQPQHF. CDR3 sequence (DNA): TGCGCCAGCAGCTTGGATGGGACTGATCAGCCCCAGCATTTT. The variable domain in full, with the rest retrieved from reference TRBV5-1 and TRBJ1-5, is KAGVTQTPRYLIKTRGQQVTLSCSPISGHRSVSWYQQTPGQGLQFLFEYFSETQRNKGNFPGRFSGRQFSNSRSEMNVSTLELGDSALYLCASSLDGTDQPQHFGDGTRLSIL.

The chain links TRBV27 to TRBJ1-5, with a tentative D call TRBD1 (5 bases). V dropped 4 bases and J dropped 7 bases, with 11 bases sitting between them. Germline CDR1 MNHEY, CDR2 SMNVEV (reference sequence). The CDR3 consists of 13 residues. The CDR3: CASSSGARQPQHF. In DNA, the CDR3 is TGTGCCAGCAGTTCCGGGGCGCGCCAGCCCCAGCATTTT.

This clone was recorded a few times. The chain carries TRBV19 and TRBJ2-7; D tentatively fits TRBD1 or TRBD2 (5 bases each). The CDR3 has 19 amino acids. Germline lookup yields CDR1 LNHDA and CDR2 SQIVND (reference sequence). Trimming pared 5 bases from V and 1 base from J, leaving 27 bases between. The CDR3 coding sequence is TGTGCCAGTAGTCGTAGTAGTATCGGGACGGCACGAACATCCTACGAGCAGTACTTC. Residues: CASSRSSIGTARTSYEQYF.

The J gene is TRBJ2-7, the V gene TRBV7-8; 11 bases are shared with TRBD1. Per the germline V gene, CDR1 is SGHVS and CDR2 is FQNEAQ. The CDR3 spans 18 residues. Germline trimming cut 5 bases from V and 2 bases from J; bases unmatched to any gene: 14. The CDR3: CASSDRRDRGEQTYEQYF. CDR3 sequence (DNA): TGTGCCAGCAGCGACCGCCGGGACAGGGGGGAGCAAACCTACGAGCAGTACTTC.

This chain connects TRBV5-3 to TRBJ2-3, with TRBD2 identical over 9 bases. TRBV5-3 is marked as an open reading frame, function uncertain. The CDR3 has 20 amino acids. V lost 2 bases and J lost 0; bases outside the gene matches: 16. CDR3 region: CARSFLTGSGRPPSTDTQYF. The CDR3 nucleotides read TGTGCCAGAAGCTTTTTGACGGGTAGCGGGAGACCTCCTAGCACAGATACGCAGTATTTT.